The text below deals with one T cell receptor beta chain. These data come from a study of blood T cell repertoires in COVID-19. Study information: Material from acute and convalescent COVID-19 was sourced from the United States, Italy and Spain. PBMCs, B-cell-depleted T cells, or T cells provided the cDNA or gDNA that made up the material.

The length of the CDR3 is 13 residues. The germline V gene encodes CDR1 SEHNR and CDR2 FQNEAQ (reference sequence). Deletions cut 4 bases from V and 2 bases from J, with 8 bases between. Seattle researchers signed up patients amid active infection and tracked them longitudinally. Repertoires were generated with immunoSEQ multiplex PCR, while TCRdb's copy carries only in-frame clones and drops some. Of 350,000 to 450,000 clones in the sample, around 87% are singletons; the top ten hold 2% to 2.5%. The chain joins TRBV7-9 to TRBJ1-2; possible D gene TRBD1, 6 bases. What was sequenced was peripheral blood. This TCR was sampled from a woman aged 55-70 years with COVID-19, enrolled during active disease. The CDR3: CASSYTGNYGYTF. The CDR3 DNA reads as TGTGCCAGCAGCTATACAGGGAACTATGGCTACACCTTC.